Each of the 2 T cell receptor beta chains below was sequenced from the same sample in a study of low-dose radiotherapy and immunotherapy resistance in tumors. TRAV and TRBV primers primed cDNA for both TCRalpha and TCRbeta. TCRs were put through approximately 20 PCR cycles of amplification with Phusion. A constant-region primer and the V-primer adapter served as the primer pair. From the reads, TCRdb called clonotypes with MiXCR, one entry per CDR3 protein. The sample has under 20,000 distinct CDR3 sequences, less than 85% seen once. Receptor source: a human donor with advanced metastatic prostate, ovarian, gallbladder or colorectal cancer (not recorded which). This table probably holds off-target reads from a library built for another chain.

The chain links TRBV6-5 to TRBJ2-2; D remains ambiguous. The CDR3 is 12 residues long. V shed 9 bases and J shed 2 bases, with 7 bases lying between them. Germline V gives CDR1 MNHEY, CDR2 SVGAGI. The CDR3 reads CASNANTGELFF. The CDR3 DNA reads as TGTGCCAGTAACGCTAACACCGGGGAGCTGTTTTTT.

The CDR3 region has the DNA TGTGCCAGCAGCTTAGGGCCTAACATTCAGTACTTC. Translated: CASSLGPNIQYF. The chain is built from TRBV13 and TRBJ2-4; D remains ambiguous. The CDR3 covers 12 residues. In germline, CDR1 is PRHDT, CDR2 FYEKMQ (reference sequence). Trimming removed 0 bases at V and 7 bases at J, with 4 bases between.